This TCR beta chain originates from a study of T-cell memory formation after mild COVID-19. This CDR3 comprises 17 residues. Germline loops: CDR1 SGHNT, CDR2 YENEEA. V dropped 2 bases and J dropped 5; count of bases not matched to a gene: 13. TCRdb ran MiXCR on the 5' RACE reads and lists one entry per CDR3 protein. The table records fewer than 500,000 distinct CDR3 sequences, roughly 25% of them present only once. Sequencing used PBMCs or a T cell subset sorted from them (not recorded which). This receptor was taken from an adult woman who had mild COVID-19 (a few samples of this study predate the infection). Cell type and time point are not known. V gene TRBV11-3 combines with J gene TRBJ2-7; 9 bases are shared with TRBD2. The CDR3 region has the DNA TGTGCCAGCAGCTTAACCTGGGGAAGCGGGGGGTTCAACGAGCAGTACTTC. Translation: CASSLTWGSGGFNEQYF.